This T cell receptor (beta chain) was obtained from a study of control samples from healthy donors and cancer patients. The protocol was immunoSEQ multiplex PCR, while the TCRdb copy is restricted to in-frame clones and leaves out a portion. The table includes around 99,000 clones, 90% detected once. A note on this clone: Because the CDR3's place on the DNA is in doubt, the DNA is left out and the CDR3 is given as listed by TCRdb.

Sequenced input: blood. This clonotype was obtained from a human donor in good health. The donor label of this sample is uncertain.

Here the CDR3 reads CASSWGTGATFF. The rearrangement uses TRBV6-2 or TRBV6-3 and TRBJ1-1; the DNA was not compared with TRBD1, the D call given in the table. Inclusive of both ends, the CDR3 amounts to 12 amino acids. Germline V lookup: CDR1 MNHEY, CDR2 SVGEGT.